The TCR beta chain under discussion was sequenced for a study of OX40 agonist ivuxolimab in advanced cancers. Whole-study findings and limits: Among T cells, CD8+ cells averaged more expanded clones than CD4+ cells.

CDR3 size: 13 residues. Trimming removed 2 bases at V and 5 bases at J, with 9 bases between. Germline CDR1 and CDR2: LNHDA and SQIVND (reference sequence). Some clones are missing from TCRdb's copy, which holds only in-frame ones; the method was immunoSEQ multiplex PCR. The table lists 8,500 to 13,000 clones, 74% of them singletons, with roughly 37% in the top ten. Worth noting for this clone: Its target is unknown.

The chain couples TRBV19 to TRBJ2-5; no reliable D call. This receptor was obtained from an adult with an advanced solid tumor such as melanoma, head and neck, liver or kidney cancer. The sequences come from CD4+ or CD8+ T cells sorted from blood, collected in a trial of the OX40 agonist ivuxolimab. CDR3 in amino acids: CASSIWVGETQYF. The CDR3 DNA reads TGTGCCAGTAGTATATGGGTTGGGGAGACCCAGTACTTC.